This entry is about one TCR beta chain. Its specificity is unknown. The table came from immunoSEQ multiplex PCR; TCRdb's copy has only in-frame clones and leaves some out. Of about 150,000 clones in the sample, around 84% are singletons; the top ten hold roughly a tenth. Germline V gives CDR1 ENHRY, CDR2 SYGVKD. V was clipped by 5 bases and J by 0 bases; unmatched bases: 3. The CDR3 runs 14 residues. Every patient experienced relapse after autologous stem cell transplantation, and brentuximab vedotin exposure varied. Best response was recorded as complete response, partial response or progressive disease. These data are taken from a study of PD-1 blockade in classical Hodgkin lymphoma. Study context: Patients were infused with nivolumab 3 mg/kg every 2 weeks. Broader study findings: Individuals initiating nivolumab under 1 year after ASCT were excluded. TCR diversity rose significantly by C4D1 in CD4+ but not CD8+ cells.

The V and J genes are TRBV10-3 and TRBJ1-1; the match to TRBD1 covers 7 bases. The source is a human donor with classical Hodgkin lymphoma. The starting material was peripheral blood mononuclear cells (PBMCs), obtained before the second cycle of nivolumab. This chain's CDR3 is CAISPGQVNTEAFF. For the CDR3, the DNA is TGTGCCATCAGTCCCGGACAGGTGAACACTGAAGCTTTCTTT.